The rows below give T cell receptor beta chains drawn from one sample of a study of cytomegalovirus exposure and HLA in healthy donors. This table comes from immunoSEQ multiplex PCR, and its TCRdb copy is limited to in-frame clones, with some not included. Among about 100,000 clones listed, 65% to 85% were seen once. Source material: PBMCs. The source of these receptors is a woman in her forties in good health and CMV-seronegative. CDR3s include the opening cysteine and the closing phenylalanine or tryptophan. D genes are given only for firm matches. Only part of the rows carry a size: once, few, many, or a class if the clone is expanded.

J	V	size	D	DNA	CDR3
TRBJ2-5	TRBV6-5	once	TRBD2	TGTGCCAGCAGTTACGGGGGCGGGGGGGCCCAAGAGACCCAGTACTTC	CASSYGGGGAQETQYF
TRBJ2-5	TRBV11-2	NA	NA	TGTGCCAGCAGCTTTAGGACAGACCAAGAGACCCAGTACTTC	CASSFRTDQETQYF
TRBJ2-7	TRBV5-6	few	NA	TGTGCCAGCAGCTTAGAAAAACAGGAGTACTACGAGCAGTACTTC	CASSLEKQEYYEQYF
TRBJ1-5	TRBV21-1	once	NA	TGTGCCAGCAGCAAAGCACGTTTTGATGGACAGGGACCTCAGCCCCAGCATTTT	CASSKARFDGQGPQPQHF
TRBJ2-7	TRBV5-6	once	NA	TGTGCCAGCAGCGAAGACCAGGGCCGGCCATCCTACGAGCAGTACTTC	CASSEDQGRPSYEQYF
TRBJ1-1	TRBV27	once	TRBD1	TGTGCCAGCAGTTTCCGGGACAGGGGGGTTGAAGCTTTCTTT	CASSFRDRGVEAFF
TRBJ1-2	TRBV6-4	NA	TRBD1	TGTGCCAGCAGCGACGGGACAGGGGTTGGTGGCTACACCTTC	CASSDGTGVGGYTF
TRBJ1-6	TRBV19	NA	TRBD1	TGTGCCAGTGGCACGACAGGGGCCCTTTATAATTCACCCCTCCACTTT	CASGTTGALYNSPLHF
TRBJ2-3	TRBV7-2	NA	NA	TGTGCCAGCAGCTTAGTTGGCCGAAATACGCAGTATTTT	CASSLVGRNTQYF
TRBJ2-7	TRBV9	NA	NA	TGTGCCAGCAGCCCCTGGGCTCCCTTCTACGAGCAGTACTTC	CASSPWAPFYEQYF
TRBJ2-3	TRBV27	NA	TRBD2	TGTGCCAGCCGACTAGCGGGAGGTGCAGATACGCAGTATTTT	CASRLAGGADTQYF
TRBJ2-3	TRBV4-2	NA	TRBD1	TGTGCCAGCAGCCGCACAGGGGGCACGCAGTATTTT	CASSRTGGTQYF
TRBJ2-7	TRBV2	few	NA	TGTGCCAGCAGTGGTGTGGGAGACTACGAGCAGTACTTC	CASSGVGDYEQYF
TRBJ1-4	TRBV5-4	NA	TRBD1	TGTGCCAGCAGCTTGGACCAGGGGGAGGAAAAACTGTTTTTT	CASSLDQGEEKLFF
TRBJ2-7	TRBV2	NA	TRBD1	TGTGCCAGCAGTGGGTTAGGACAGGGGCTCTACGAGCAGTACTTC	CASSGLGQGLYEQYF
TRBJ1-2	TRBV30	NA	NA	TGTGCCTGGACAGGGTCAAGTGACTATGGCTACACCTTC	CAWTGSSDYGYTF
TRBJ2-7	TRBV14	NA	TRBD1	TGTGCCAGCAGCCAACGACAGGGTCTAACCTACGAGCAGTACTTC	CASSQRQGLTYEQYF
TRBJ1-1	TRBV9	few	NA	TGTGCCAGCAGCGTAGCGTCCAGGGTGCAGAACACTGAAGCTTTCTTT	CASSVASRVQNTEAFF
TRBJ1-3	TRBV7-9	NA	TRBD1	TGTGCCAGCAGGCGGGACAGCTCTGGAAACACCATATATTTT	CASRRDSSGNTIYF
TRBJ2-7	TRBV25-1	NA	NA	TGTGCCAGCAGTGTGGGGAGCTCCTACGAGCAGTACTTC	CASSVGSSYEQYF
TRBJ2-4	TRBV19	NA	NA	TGTGCCAGTAGCCCAGGGGAAATGACGGCCAAAAACATTCAGTACTTC	CASSPGEMTAKNIQYF
TRBJ2-7	TRBV27	NA	NA	TGTGCCAGCAGTGCGAGGGACTTCTACGAGCAGTACTTC	CASSARDFYEQYF